Included here is one T cell receptor (beta chain) sequence, with context. Germline CDR1 SQVTM, CDR2 ANQGSEA. The CDR3 totals 13 residues. V was trimmed by 5 bases and J by 3 bases, leaving 12 bases between them. Stated time point: newly diagnosed GD, antithyroid drugs for less than 3 months. Construction of the TCR library relied on RNA isolated from PBMCs. This sample stems from a study of regulatory T cells in long-lasting Graves disease. In building TCR beta libraries, iRepertoire HTBI primers were used together with Arm-PCR of CDR3 regions. One entry per CDR3 protein, called by TCRdb with MiXCR from the multiplex PCR reads. Of approximately 540,000 distinct CDR3 sequences listed, about 12% are singletons. This sample was shared with a second study, whose subject was T cells in Graves' hyperthyroidism and ophthalmopathy.

The clonotype originates from a woman aged 25 to 39 with Graves disease. The starting material was peripheral blood mononuclear cells (PBMCs), obtained at new diagnosis, from a patient treated with antithyroid drugs. The rearrangement joins TRBV29-1 to TRBJ2-3; D could derive from TRBD1 or TRBD2 (5 bases each). CDR3 sequence (DNA): TGCAGCGTTTCGGGGCAGGGAACAGATACGCAGTATTTT. Protein: CSVSGQGTDTQYF.